This T cell receptor beta chain derives from a study of T cells in Graves' hyperthyroidism and ophthalmopathy. Diagnoses were established using clinical symptoms, serum thyroxine and TRAb, thyroid ultrasound and orbital computed tomography. Amplification of TCR beta CDR3 regions used RNA as the template. In the first-round RT-PCR of the TCR CDR3, the HTBI primer set was used. TCRdb called the multiplex PCR reads again in MiXCR, with one record for every CDR3 protein. The sample has fewer than 500,000 distinct CDR3 sequences, more than 14% seen once; the top ten hold around 19%. This CDR3 region has 16 residues. V trimming: 5 bases; J trimming: 9 bases; junction bases outside the gene matches: 16.

Sequenced input: blood. This TCR derives from a woman in her twenties or thirties with Graves' ophthalmopathy. This chain joins TRBV12-3 or TRBV12-4 and TRBJ2-7; TRBD1 aligns across 10 bases. The CDR3 DNA reads as TGTGCCAGCAGTATCGGACAGGGGGGCTCAACCAATGGGCAGTACTTC. As protein: CASSIGQGGSTNGQYF.